The next 22 T cell receptor beta chains were all read from a single sample in a study of blood T cell repertoires in COVID-19. Here immunoSEQ multiplex PCR was the method, and the copy in TCRdb shows in-frame clones only, minus some. The repertoire holds hundreds of thousands of clones, approximately 90% seen once, with 4.5% to 7.5% in the top ten. Sequencing was done on a sample of peripheral blood. The receptors derive from an elderly man with acute or convalescent COVID-19.

This chain links TRBV7-9 with TRBJ1-5, with D perhaps TRBD1 (6 bases). Germline lookup yields CDR1 SEHNR and CDR2 FQNEAQ (reference sequence). There are 15 residues in the CDR3. The V end was cut by 6 bases, the J end by 5 bases, with 17 bases between. For the CDR3, the DNA is TGTGCCAGCAGGATTAAAGGGGCAGGGGATCAGCCCCAGCATTTT. Its protein product is CASRIKGAGDQPQHF.

The chain joins TRBV12-3 or TRBV12-4 to TRBJ2-1; D is perhaps TRBD1 (6 bases). The CDR3 extends over 13 amino acids. V was pared by 6 bases and J by 5 bases, with 11 bases between. The CDR3 bases are TGTGCCAGCAGGGTGGACAGCGACAATGAGCAGTTCTTC. Residues: CASRVDSDNEQFF.

This chain uses TRBV4-3 with TRBJ1-6, with a weak D call TRBD1 (5 bases). Deletions cut 0 bases from V and 6 bases from J, with 9 bases between. CDR1 and CDR2 from the germline V gene are LGHNA and YSLEER. The CDR3 is made up of 15 amino acids. CDR3 bases: TGCGCCAGCAGCCAAGACTTCGGGGGTAATTCACCCCTCCACTTT. It specifies CASSQDFGGNSPLHF.

The chain carries TRBV11-2 and TRBJ2-7; 9 bases line up with TRBD1. Trimming took 5 bases from V and 6 from J; bases not matched to a gene: 2. The CDR3 runs to 12 residues. The germline CDR1 and CDR2 sequences are SGHAT and FQNNGV. CDR3 sequence: CASSQTGGEQYF. CDR3 bases: TGTGCCAGCAGCCAGACAGGGGGCGAGCAGTACTTC.

This clone has just one count. Other DNA sequences in the sample encode the same CDR3. The chain employs TRBV18 and TRBJ2-5; TRBD2 is a possible D gene (5 bases). The germline CDR1 and CDR2 sequences are KGHSH and LQKENI. The V end was cut by 3 bases, the J end by 2 bases, with 7 bases between. The CDR3 totals 13 residues. The chain's CDR3 is CASSPGVQETQYF. The CDR3 bases are TGTGCCAGCTCACCCGGGGTACAAGAGACCCAGTACTTC.

This clone was recorded once. The V gene is TRBV6-6, the J gene TRBJ1-1, with TRBD1 identical over 8 bases. The V segment lost 5 bases and the J segment 4 bases; nucleotides outside the gene matches: 3. The CDR3 loop spans 13 amino acids. Looked up from germline, CDR1 is MNHNY and CDR2 is SVGAGI (reference sequence). The CDR3 protein is CASSAQGGTEAFF. The CDR3 DNA reads TGTGCCAGCAGTGCACAGGGGGGCACTGAAGCTTTCTTT.

This clone has just one count. V gene TRBV2 combines with J gene TRBJ2-4, with D possibly TRBD2 on 7 matching bases. The CDR3 runs 16 residues. Looked up from germline, CDR1 is SNHLY and CDR2 is FYNNEI. Deletions cut 6 bases from V and 6 bases from J, with 21 bases between. In nucleotides, the CDR3 is TGTGCCAGCAGCGGATTGAGGGGGACTACCTTAAACATTCAGTACTTC. Translating gives CASSGLRGTTLNIQYF.

The chain recombines TRBV19 with TRBJ1-4; TRBD1 matches at 9 bases. The CDR3 is made up of 17 amino acids. V was pared by 4 bases and J by 5 bases, with 11 bases of the junction left unmatched. Germline loops: CDR1 LNHDA, CDR2 SQIVND (reference sequence). The CDR3 DNA reads as TGTGCCAGTAGTAGCGGACAGGGGTTGAGAGGGAATGAAAAACTGTTTTTT. Translating gives CASSSGQGLRGNEKLFF.

The chain employs TRBV30 and TRBJ1-5; the D is unclear. V shed 4 bases and J shed 1 base, with 8 bases lying between them. The CDR3 runs to 13 residues. Germline V gene sequence: CDR1 GTSNPN, CDR2 SVGIG (reference sequence). CDR3 nucleotides: TGTGCCTGGAATGGCGGGAGCAATCAGCCCCAGCATTTT. Translating gives CAWNGGSNQPQHF.

This chain uses TRBV11-2 with TRBJ1-4; the D is unclear. The ends were cut back, 5 bases at V and 4 bases at J, with 14 bases in the middle. The CDR3 is 15 amino acids. Germline assignment: CDR1 SGHAT and CDR2 FQNNGV. The CDR3 protein is CASSPKIKDNEKLFF. DNA of the CDR3: TGTGCCAGCAGCCCTAAGATAAAAGATAATGAAAAACTGTTTTTT.

The rearrangement joins TRBV28 to TRBJ1-2; 7 positions agree with TRBD1. CDR3 length: 13 residues. Unmatched junction bases numbered 5, after V lost 6 bases and J lost 4 bases. CDR1 MDHEN and CDR2 SYDVKM come from the germline V gene. CDR3 nucleotides: TGTGCCAGCAGACCTCCAGGGGGCTATGGCTACACCTTC. Encoded protein: CASRPPGGYGYTF.

V usage is TRBV3-1 (or the pseudogene TRBV3-2) and J usage is TRBJ2-7; TRBD1 matches at 9 bases. Germline V gene data show CDR1 as LGHDT and CDR2 as YNNKEL (reference sequence). This CDR3 region has 14 residues. J lost 3 bases, V lost 5 bases, and 5 bases had no gene match. The CDR3 coding sequence is TGTGCCAGCAGCTTAGGGACAGGGAACTACGAGCAGTACTTC. Translating gives CASSLGTGNYEQYF.

The chain has TRBV6-2 or TRBV6-3 and TRBJ2-2; 11 nucleotides line up with TRBD1. After removal of 5 bases from V and 7 bases from J, the junction contained 6 bases not matched to a gene. This CDR3 has 15 residues. Germline loops: CDR1 MNHEY, CDR2 SVGEGT. CDR3 loop: CASSEDRGLIGELFF. The CDR3 DNA follows: TGTGCCAGCAGTGAGGACAGGGGGCTGATCGGGGAGCTGTTTTTT.

This chain links TRBV19 with TRBJ2-1, with TRBD2 matching 12 bases. There are 15 residues in the CDR3. J lost 2 bases, V lost 6 bases, and 2 bases had no gene match. Germline CDR1 LNHDA, CDR2 SQIVND (reference sequence). CDR3: CASRRLAGAYNEQFF. CDR3 DNA: TGTGCCAGTAGGAGACTAGCGGGGGCCTACAATGAGCAGTTCTTC.

A note on this clone: The same CDR3 is also encoded by other DNA sequences in this sample. The V and J genes are TRBV12-3 or TRBV12-4 and TRBJ2-7; 11 positions match TRBD2. The CDR3 contains 13 residues. DNA of the CDR3: TGTGCCAGCAGTCTAGCGGGAGGTTACGAGCAGTACGTC. Translated: CASSLAGGYEQYV.

This clone was picked up a small number of times. J is TRBJ1-1 and V is TRBV19; 8 positions agree with TRBD1. V was pared by 5 bases and J by 1 base, with 3 bases of the junction left unmatched. This CDR3 is built from 14 residues. The germline CDR1 and CDR2 sequences are LNHDA and SQIVND (reference sequence). CDR3 region: CASSWQGANTEAFF. The CDR3 nucleotides read TGTGCCAGTAGTTGGCAGGGGGCGAACACTGAAGCTTTCTTT.

In its sample, this clone was seen once. The CDR3 reads CASPSGPSNTQYF. CDR3 sequence (DNA): TGTGCCAGCCCCTCAGGTCCCTCGAATACGCAGTATTTT. The genes are TRBV12-3 or TRBV12-4 and TRBJ2-3; D gene unclear. Trimming took 8 bases from V and 7 from J, leaving 16 bases between them. The CDR3 is 13 residues long.

V usage is TRBV9 and J usage is TRBJ2-1, with 7 bases matching TRBD2. V dropped 4 bases and J dropped 2; count of bases not matched to a gene: 6. The CDR3 extends over 15 amino acids. Per the germline V gene, CDR1 is SGDLS and CDR2 is YYNGEE. CDR3 amino acids: CASSHSGTPYNEQFF. The CDR3 DNA reads TGTGCCAGCAGCCACAGCGGGACGCCCTACAATGAGCAGTTCTTC. Full variable domain (remainder filled in from reference TRBV9 and TRBJ2-1): DSGVTQTPKHLITATGQRVTLRCSPRSGDLSVYWYQQSLDQGLQFLIQYYNGEERAKGNILERFSAQQFPDLHSELNLSSLELGDSALYFCASSHSGTPYNEQFFGPGTRLTVL.

V gene TRBV4-2 combines with J gene TRBJ1-6; D is unresolved. CDR3 length equals 13 residues. Germline V gene lookup returns CDR1 LGHNA and CDR2 YNFKEQ. Trimming took off 1 base at V and 7 bases at J, with 5 bases between the two ends. In DNA, the CDR3 is TGTGCCAGCAGCCAAGCCCGGAATTCACCCCTCCACTTT. It codes for CASSQARNSPLHF.

The chain carries TRBV11-3 and TRBJ2-1; TRBD2 is a possible D gene (6 bases). The germline gives CDR1 SGHNT, CDR2 YENEEA. V lost 5 bases and J 0 bases, leaving 8 bases between the germline ends. The CDR3 has 14 residues. The CDR3 loop is CASSHSGSYNEQFF. The CDR3 DNA reads as TGTGCCAGCAGCCATAGCGGCTCCTACAATGAGCAGTTCTTC.

The gene calls are TRBV18 and TRBJ2-7, with 9 bases identical to TRBD1. Trimming at V came to 4 bases and at J to 4 bases, leaving 8 bases not matched to a gene. CDR3 length: 15 amino acids. The germline CDR1 and CDR2 sequences are KGHSH and LQKENI. The DNA for the CDR3 is TGTGCCAGCTCACAGCCGGGACAGGGTATTTACGAGCAGTACTTC. This sequence encodes CASSQPGQGIYEQYF.

The chain combines TRBV19 with TRBJ1-2; 7 bases map to TRBD1. J lost 5 bases, V lost 6 bases, and 9 bases had no gene match. The CDR3 is 14 residues long. Germline CDR1 is LNHDA and CDR2 is SQIVND (reference sequence). CDR3 in amino acids: CASSEDRHSYGYTF. The CDR3 DNA follows: TGTGCCAGTAGCGAGGACAGGCACTCTTATGGCTACACCTTC.